Detailed here is one T cell receptor beta chain. What this receptor recognizes is not known. The input lacks base qualities; no much larger clone sits a single base away. This record belongs to a study of tumor-infiltrating lymphocytes in localized non-small cell lung cancer (dated by TCRdb to the early 2020s). With respect to the entire study: The cohort covered several histologies, both smokers and never-smokers, and patients whose samples were collected after neoadjuvant chemotherapy. From each patient came resected tumor tissue plus uninvolved lung tissue from that same patient, and the uninvolved lung tissue was described as non-adjacent to the tumor. Alongside flow cytometry, multiplex immunofluorescence, RNA-seq, exome sequencing and proteomics, TCR sequencing was applied to the same patients as one of several integrated assays. In total, the ICON cohort consisted of over a hundred surgical patients with localized non-small cell lung cancer who had their tumors resected. For 50 to 60 patients, immunoSEQ T-cell fraction was compared between paired tumor and uninvolved lung. The paper as a whole reports these results and caveats: Different pieces of the same tissue were used for different assays, so technical variation could not be separated from intratumor heterogeneity. Tumor T-cell fraction from TCR sequencing was not associated with recurrence-free survival (p = 0.61). Assay coverage differed among patients according to how much tissue was available, so only a subset of the cohort had TCR sequencing. The TCR-derived T-cell fraction showed no difference between the flow cytometry-defined immunotypes IM1 (good prognosis) and IM2 (poor prognosis). In line with immunofluorescence CD3 counts, TCRbeta sequencing supported higher T cell infiltration in tumors compared with uninvolved lung tissue.

The germline V gene specifies MDHEN as CDR1 and SYDVKM as CDR2. From cysteine to phenylalanine, the CDR3 is 15 amino acids long. The kept DNA is CDR3 alone, 45 bases in frame from the first base. The germline V end is reduced by 4 bases and the J end by 9 bases; junction bases left unmatched: 8. The T-cell fraction in tumor and uninvolved lung tissue was provided by TCR sequencing with the immunoSEQ assay. The original methods were these. For survival analysis, patients were divided into high (upper tertile) and low (lower two tertiles) T-cell fraction groups, which were compared by log-rank test. A signed-rank test was used to check for differences in T-cell fraction between paired tumor and uninvolved lung. The source is immuneACCESS, and TCRdb retained only in-frame sequences with V and J called. Part of the clones is not carried over; for the studies checked, unresolved V genes explain less than half of this, and the remainder is unexplained. The V and J calls and clone size were taken over from that table, and D and trimming were inferred from the DNA. A total of some 15,000 clones appear in this sample, over 70% of them only once. 4.5% to 5.5% of the sample lies in the top ten.

The first patient joined ICON in 2016, and enrollment wrapped up when the last patient was enrolled in September 2018. From a subcohort of 76 patients, fresh tumor and matched uninvolved tissue were collected for in-depth immune analyses, including TCR sequencing. DNA for TCR sequencing was isolated from bulk tissue, and no cell sorting was done. The chain uses TRBV28 and TRBJ1-5; 11 bases in the junction line up with TRBD1. This sequence originates from a human donor with non-small cell lung cancer. Sequencing was done on a sample of lung tumor tissue. The CDR3 protein: CASSSGQGARLPQHF. In nucleotides, the sequence is TGTGCCAGCAGTTCTGGACAGGGGGCGAGGCTGCCCCAGCATTTT.